This entry describes one T cell receptor (beta chain). Sequencing templates came from extracted RNA that was reverse transcribed into cDNA. Profiling relied on immunoSEQ multiplex PCR, and the TCRdb table lists in-frame clones only, not all of them. The data show 200,000 to 250,000 clones, with more than 30% seen just once and around 0.48% held by the top ten. V was cut by 8 bases and J by 9 bases, with 23 bases left in between. The CDR3 runs 15 residues. Germline CDR1 SGHTA, CDR2 FQGTGA. The data are from a study of CD8+ T cells in alopecia areata. On the study more broadly: Twice daily, treated patients received 5 to 10 mg of oral tofacitinib.

Treatment indicated: oral pan-JAK inhibitor, 5-10 mg twice daily. PBMCs provided sorted CD4+ and CD8+ T cells. This specimen was CD4+ T cells sorted from blood, taken at week 34, from a patient treated with tofacitinib. The chain combines TRBV7-3 with TRBJ2-1; D tentatively reads TRBD1 or TRBD2 (6 bases each). The sequence was collected from a human donor with alopecia areata. The CDR3 protein is CASSRGASEVGEQFF. DNA of the CDR3: TGTGCCAGCTCGAGGGGGGCTAGCGAGGTTGGTGAGCAGTTCTTC.